This is a list of T cell receptor beta chains from one sample in a study of blood T cell repertoires in COVID-19. Sequencing was performed with immunoSEQ multiplex PCR; in TCRdb, only in-frame clones are kept and a portion is missing. The table records a few hundred thousand clones, roughly 86% of them present only once. The sequenced sample consisted of PBMCs or T cells enriched from blood (not recorded which). Receptor source: a man aged 35 to 55 in a cohort exposed to, infected with or recovered from COVID-19 (not recorded which). Each CDR3 is given with its conserved first and last residue. Each record gives: CDR3 protein, CDR3 DNA, clone size, J gene, V gene, D gene. The D gene is left open where the match is weak. Rows give clone size only sometimes, using once, few, many, or a class for an expanded clone.

cdr3_aa: CASWAGADTGELFF
cdr3_nt: TGTGCCTCATGGGCGGGAGCGGACACCGGGGAGCTGTTTTTT
clone_size: NA
j_call: TRBJ2-2
v_call: TRBV3-1/TRBV3-2
d_call: TRBD2

cdr3_aa: CATRGEGGGTGELFF
cdr3_nt: TGTGCCACCAGGGGCGAAGGGGGCGGCACCGGGGAGCTGTTTTTT
clone_size: NA
j_call: TRBJ2-2
v_call: TRBV24-1
d_call: TRBD1

cdr3_aa: CASSSFGLAGINEQFF
cdr3_nt: TGTGCCAGCAGCTCGTTCGGACTAGCGGGAATCAATGAGCAGTTCTTC
clone_size: NA
j_call: TRBJ2-1
v_call: TRBV3-1/TRBV3-2
d_call: TRBD2

cdr3_aa: CASSIVNRGTAYGYTF
cdr3_nt: TGTGCCAGTAGTATAGTCAACAGGGGCACGGCGTATGGCTACACCTTC
clone_size: NA
j_call: TRBJ1-2
v_call: TRBV19
d_call: TRBD1

cdr3_aa: CASSLAGAYEQYF
cdr3_nt: TGTGCCAGCAGCCTAGCGGGAGCCTACGAGCAGTACTTC
clone_size: once
j_call: TRBJ2-7
v_call: TRBV7-2
d_call: TRBD2

cdr3_aa: CASSEAGGDQPQHF
cdr3_nt: TGTGCCAGCAGTGAAGCAGGGGGGGATCAGCCCCAGCATTTT
clone_size: NA
j_call: TRBJ1-5
v_call: TRBV6-1
d_call: NA

cdr3_aa: CASSPNNRGLGTEAFF
cdr3_nt: TGTGCCAGCAGCCCAAATAACAGGGGGCTGGGAACTGAAGCTTTCTTT
clone_size: NA
j_call: TRBJ1-1
v_call: TRBV28
d_call: TRBD1

cdr3_aa: CASSPTARGTNEKLFF
cdr3_nt: TGCGCCAGCAGCCCCACAGCCCGTGGGACTAATGAAAAACTGTTTTTT
clone_size: NA
j_call: TRBJ1-4
v_call: TRBV5-1
d_call: NA

cdr3_aa: CASSLVGLGNTIYF
cdr3_nt: TGCGCCAGCAGCTTAGTGGGGCTTGGAAACACCATATATTTT
clone_size: NA
j_call: TRBJ1-3
v_call: TRBV5-1
d_call: NA

cdr3_aa: CASSLGRYNQPQHF
cdr3_nt: TGTGCCAGCAGTTTGGGCAGGTACAATCAGCCCCAGCATTTT
clone_size: NA
j_call: TRBJ1-5
v_call: TRBV27
d_call: NA

cdr3_aa: CAGSYSMNTEAFF
cdr3_nt: TGTGCTGGCAGCTACAGCATGAACACTGAAGCTTTCTTT
clone_size: NA
j_call: TRBJ1-1
v_call: TRBV30
d_call: NA

cdr3_aa: CASILSGVGETQYF
cdr3_nt: TGTGCCAGCATATTAAGCGGGGTGGGTGAGACCCAGTACTTC
clone_size: NA
j_call: TRBJ2-5
v_call: TRBV3-1/TRBV3-2
d_call: TRBD2

cdr3_aa: CASSRRTSGSNEQFF
cdr3_nt: TGTGCCAGCAGCCGGAGGACTAGCGGGAGCAATGAGCAGTTCTTC
clone_size: NA
j_call: TRBJ2-1
v_call: TRBV3-1/TRBV3-2
d_call: TRBD2

cdr3_aa: CASSLGVLENTIYF
cdr3_nt: TGTGCCAGCAGCTTGGGCGTTCTGGAGAACACCATATATTTT
clone_size: NA
j_call: TRBJ1-3
v_call: TRBV5-6
d_call: NA

cdr3_aa: CASSPLDWNTGELFF
cdr3_nt: TGTGCCAGCTCACCGTTGGACTGGAACACCGGGGAGCTGTTTTTT
clone_size: once
j_call: TRBJ2-2
v_call: TRBV18
d_call: NA

cdr3_aa: CATSIKTSGDTYNEQFF
cdr3_nt: TGTGCCACCAGCATCAAGACTAGCGGGGATACCTACAATGAGCAGTTCTTC
clone_size: NA
j_call: TRBJ2-1
v_call: TRBV15
d_call: TRBD2

cdr3_aa: CASSLRTSGTNEQFF
cdr3_nt: TGTGCCAGCAGCTTGAGGACTAGCGGGACCAATGAGCAGTTCTTC
clone_size: NA
j_call: TRBJ2-1
v_call: TRBV7-2
d_call: TRBD2

cdr3_aa: CASSPDRGNTEAFF
cdr3_nt: TGTGCCAGCTCACCGGACAGGGGGAACACTGAAGCTTTCTTT
clone_size: few
j_call: TRBJ1-1
v_call: TRBV18
d_call: TRBD1